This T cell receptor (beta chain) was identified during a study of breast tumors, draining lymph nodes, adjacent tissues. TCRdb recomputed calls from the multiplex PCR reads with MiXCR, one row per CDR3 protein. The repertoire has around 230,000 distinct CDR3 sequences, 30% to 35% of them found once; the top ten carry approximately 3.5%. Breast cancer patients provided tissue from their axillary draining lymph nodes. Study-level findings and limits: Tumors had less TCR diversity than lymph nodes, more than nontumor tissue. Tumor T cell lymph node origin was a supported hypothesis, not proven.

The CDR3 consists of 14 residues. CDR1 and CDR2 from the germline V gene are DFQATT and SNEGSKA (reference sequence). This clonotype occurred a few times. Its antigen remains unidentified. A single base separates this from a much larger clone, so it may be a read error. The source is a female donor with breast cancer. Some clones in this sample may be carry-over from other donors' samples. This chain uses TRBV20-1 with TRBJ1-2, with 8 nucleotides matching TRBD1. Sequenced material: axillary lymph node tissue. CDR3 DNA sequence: TGCAGTGCCACAACGGGACAGGCTAACTCTGGCTACACCTTC. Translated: CSATTGQANSGYTF.